Below are 27 T cell receptor beta chains sequenced from a single sample in a study of cytomegalovirus exposure and HLA in healthy donors. 13 Jbeta primers and 60 Vbeta primers were used for the PCR. Assay used: immunoSEQ multiplex PCR; TCRdb lists only in-frame clones, some missing. This sample has approximately 140,000 clones; roughly three fifths occur once, and the top ten carry 6.5%. The sequenced material came from PBMCs. The receptors derive from a woman aged 55-70 years in good health and CMV-seronegative.

V and J are TRBV7-2 and TRBJ2-1; 12 nucleotides line up with TRBD2. The germline CDR1 and CDR2 sequences are SGHTA and FQGNSA. The CDR3 has 18 residues. V trimming: 5 bases; J trimming: 4 bases; junction bases outside the gene matches: 12. This CDR3 is CASSPRTSGNLIYNEQFF. The CDR3, as DNA: TGTGCCAGCAGCCCGCGGACTAGCGGGAATCTGATTTACAATGAGCAGTTCTTC.

This clone was seen at least ten times. The chain carries TRBV28 and TRBJ1-5, with TRBD1 as a possible D gene (5 bases). CDR3 length: 16 residues. The V end lost 3 bases, the J end lost 4 bases, and 16 bases lay between the germline ends. CDR1 MDHEN and CDR2 SYDVKM come from the germline V gene. The CDR3 protein is CASSFLTAITNQPQHF. The CDR3 DNA is TGTGCCAGCAGTTTTTTGACAGCTATTACGAATCAGCCCCAGCATTTT.

The chain has TRBV4-3 and TRBJ1-3; TRBD1 agrees at 9 bases. The CDR3 runs 14 residues. Trimming at V came to 3 bases and at J to 6 bases, leaving 3 bases not matched to a gene. The germline gives CDR1 LGHNA, CDR2 YSLEER. The CDR3 loop reads CASSQYRGPNTIYF. The CDR3 DNA sequence: TGCGCCAGCAGCCAGTACAGGGGGCCAAACACCATATATTTT.

This clone came up once. The V gene is TRBV19, the J gene TRBJ2-5, with unresolved D. Trimming left V 3 bases short and J 5 bases short, with 10 bases between. Germline V gene lookup returns CDR1 LNHDA and CDR2 SQIVND (reference sequence). This CDR3 spans 13 amino acids. The CDR3 loop is CASSINGQETQYF. CDR3 bases: TGTGCCAGTAGTATCAATGGCCAGGAGACCCAGTACTTC.

Only a few counts were recorded for this clone. The chain combines TRBV9 with TRBJ1-1, with D unresolved. V dropped 4 bases and J dropped 1 base, with 11 bases sitting between them. CDR3 length: 14 residues. The germline gives CDR1 SGDLS, CDR2 YYNGEE. The CDR3 reads CASSPRSTNTEAFF. For the CDR3, the DNA is TGTGCCAGCAGCCCCCGGTCAACGAACACTGAAGCTTTCTTT. Combining the CDR3 with reference TRBV9 and TRBJ1-1 gives the whole variable domain DSGVTQTPKHLITATGQRVTLRCSPRSGDLSVYWYQQSLDQGLQFLIQYYNGEERAKGNILERFSAQQFPDLHSELNLSSLELGDSALYFCASSPRSTNTEAFFGQGTRLTVV.

A single count supports this clone. The chain is built from TRBV5-6 and TRBJ2-7; TRBD2 is a possible D gene (5 bases). CDR3 size: 13 residues. V was cut by 7 bases and J by 7 bases, with 18 bases left in between. Germline V gene lookup returns CDR1 SGHDT and CDR2 YYEEEE. The CDR3 bases are TGTGCCAGCGAGGAGTACGGGATGTGGGAGCAGTACTTC. The encoded protein is CASEEYGMWEQYF.

This clone was counted once. The chain combines TRBV28 with TRBJ1-2; D possibly corresponds to TRBD1 (5 bases). V was pared by 1 base and J by 4 bases, with 10 bases between. Germline V gene data show CDR1 as MDHEN and CDR2 as SYDVKM. The CDR3 is 14 residues long. The CDR3 protein is CASSLFDRGYGYTF. CDR3 nucleotides: TGTGCCAGCAGTTTATTTGACAGAGGCTATGGCTACACCTTC.

V gene TRBV9 combines with J gene TRBJ1-3; D unresolved. V was clipped by 0 bases and J by 0 bases, with 10 bases between them. The CDR3 length is 16 residues. Germline assignment: CDR1 SGDLS and CDR2 YYNGEE. CDR3 bases: TGTGCCAGCAGCGTAGCTCCGGGGAGCTCTGGAAACACCATATATTTT. This codes for CASSVAPGSSGNTIYF.

This chain links TRBV6-5 with TRBJ1-3, with 7 bases identical to TRBD1. Germline V gives CDR1 MNHEY, CDR2 SVGAGI. Trimming at V came to 10 bases and at J to 2 bases, leaving 2 bases not matched to a gene. The CDR3 extends over 12 amino acids. The CDR3 protein is CAIQGPGNTIYF. Written as DNA, the CDR3 is TGTGCCATACAGGGGCCTGGAAACACCATATATTTT.

This clone showed up just a few times. The CDR3 is CASRITGVGNTEAFF. CDR3 bases: TGCGCCAGCAGAATAACAGGGGTAGGTAACACTGAAGCTTTCTTT. The chain has TRBV5-1 and TRBJ1-1; 7 nucleotides align to TRBD1. This CDR3 is built from 15 residues. The germline V gene encodes CDR1 SGHRS and CDR2 YFSETQ. The V gene end was trimmed by 5 bases and the J gene end by 2 bases; junction bases not matched to a gene: 9. Full variable domain (outside the CDR3, taken from reference TRBV5-1 and TRBJ1-1): KAGVTQTPRYLIKTRGQQVTLSCSPISGHRSVSWYQQTPGQGLQFLFEYFSETQRNKGNFPGRFSGRQFSNSRSEMNVSTLELGDSALYLCASRITGVGNTEAFFGQGTRLTVV.

This clone was observed once. The germline gene is not matched at one end of the junction; a read error may be the cause. The J gene is TRBJ2-7, the V gene TRBV7-9; 7 bases are a match to TRBD2. The CDR3 consists of 16 residues. Germline lookup yields CDR1 SEHNR and CDR2 FQNEAQ (reference sequence). CDR3 region: CSSSSDGRIVGDEQYF. Written as DNA, the CDR3 is TGTTCCAGCAGCTCGGACGGGAGGATCGTGGGCGACGAGCAGTACTTC.

The chain uses TRBV19 and TRBJ2-3; D unclear. CDR3 length: 13 residues. The V and J ends lost 3 bases and 5 bases respectively, with 9 bases between them. The germline CDR1 and CDR2 sequences are LNHDA and SQIVND (reference sequence). CDR3 amino acids: CASSIPAEDTQYF. CDR3 sequence (DNA): TGTGCCAGTAGTATCCCCGCGGAAGATACGCAGTATTTT.

This sequence joins TRBV7-2 and TRBJ1-2; D unclear. The germline gives CDR1 SGHTA, CDR2 FQGNSA. V lost 2 bases, J lost 2 bases, and 6 bases lay in between. The CDR3 runs 13 residues. CDR3 loop: CASSLKANYGYTF. CDR3 nucleotide sequence: TGTGCCAGCAGCTTAAAAGCCAACTATGGCTACACCTTC. Drawing the rest from reference TRBV7-2 and TRBJ1-2, the complete variable domain is GAGVSQSPSNKVTEKGKDVELRCDPISGHTALYWYRQSLGQGLEFLIYFQGNSAPDKSGLPSDRFSAERTGGSVSTLTIQRTQQEDSAVYLCASSLKANYGYTFGSGTRLTVV.

This clone was seen only a few times. J is TRBJ2-7 and V is TRBV5-8; 9 bases agree with TRBD1. V was clipped by 5 bases and J by 4 bases; unmatched bases: 4. Germline V gene sequence: CDR1 SGHTS, CDR2 YDEGEE. The CDR3 has 13 residues. The CDR3: CASRYGTGYEQYF. As DNA, the CDR3 is TGTGCCAGCAGATACGGGACAGGGTACGAGCAGTACTTC.

The chain uses TRBV6-6 and TRBJ2-3; 8 bases line up with TRBD2. There are 13 residues in the CDR3. The V gene's germline CDR1 is MNHNY and CDR2 SVGAGI (reference sequence). The V gene end was trimmed by 5 bases and the J gene end by 6 bases; junction bases not matched to a gene: 4. In DNA, the CDR3 is TGTGCCAGCAGTCGGGGGGGGCCGGATACGCAGTATTTT. Amino acids: CASSRGGPDTQYF.

This clone was seen a few times. The chain employs TRBV28 and TRBJ2-2; 8 positions match TRBD1. Trimming at V came to 3 bases and at J to 5 bases, leaving 8 bases not matched to a gene. This CDR3 has 16 residues. Germline V gives CDR1 MDHEN, CDR2 SYDVKM. CDR3 nucleotides: TGTGCCAGCAGTTTCTCAGGACAGGGTACTACCGGGGAGCTGTTTTTT. Its protein product is CASSFSGQGTTGELFF.

The chain links TRBV2 to TRBJ1-2, with 10 bases lining up with TRBD1. CDR3 size: 14 residues. The V gene's germline CDR1 is SNHLY and CDR2 FYNNEI. V lost 3 bases, J lost 7 bases, and 5 bases stayed unmatched. The CDR3, as DNA: TGTGCCAGCAGTGATCCAGACAGGGGGCTTGGCTACACCTTC. Amino acids: CASSDPDRGLGYTF.

The chain has TRBV7-2 and TRBJ2-3; D may be TRBD1 (5 bases). The V gene lost 2 bases and the J gene lost 2 bases, with 8 bases spanning the gap. Germline loops: CDR1 SGHTA, CDR2 FQGNSA. The length of the CDR3 is 14 residues. The CDR3 sequence: CASSLIGATDTQYF. In DNA form, the CDR3 reads TGTGCCAGCAGCTTAATAGGGGCCACAGATACGCAGTATTTT.

The chain joins TRBV21-1 to TRBJ2-1; the table names TRBD1, a call not compared with the DNA. TRBV21-1 is deemed a pseudogene. The CDR3 sequence is 15 residues long. CDR3 nucleotide sequence: TGTGCCCTCCCAAGACTCCCAGGGGAAATGCATGAGCAGTTCTTC. This encodes CALPRLPGEMHEQFF.

This chain links TRBV2 with TRBJ2-3; the match to TRBD2 covers 8 bases. The CDR3 sequence is 16 residues long. J was trimmed by 0 bases and V by 2 bases; bases with no gene match: 4. Per the germline V gene, CDR1 is SNHLY and CDR2 is FYNNEI. This chain's CDR3 is CASSEWGLGSTDTQYF. The CDR3 region has the DNA TGTGCCAGCAGTGAATGGGGACTAGGAAGCACAGATACGCAGTATTTT.

The chain is built from TRBV19 and TRBJ1-6, with 9 nucleotides matching TRBD1. Germline loops: CDR1 LNHDA, CDR2 SQIVND (reference sequence). CDR3 size: 16 residues. V was pared by 4 bases and J by 3 bases, with 4 bases of the junction left unmatched. For the CDR3, the DNA is TGTGCCAGTAGTACTCGACAGGGGGTCTATAATTCACCCCTCCACTTT. Translated, it gives CASSTRQGVYNSPLHF.

This chain connects TRBV5-1 to TRBJ2-3; 8 positions agree with TRBD2. The CDR3 length is 16 residues. The germline gives CDR1 SGHRS, CDR2 YFSETQ. J lost 2 bases, V lost 4 bases, and 9 bases had no gene match. In DNA, the CDR3 is TGCGCCAGCAGCCCCCGGGGTAGCGGGGCCACAGATACGCAGTATTTT. Amino acid sequence: CASSPRGSGATDTQYF.

This clone was seen just once. The V call is TRBV2, the J call TRBJ2-1; 8 positions match TRBD1. This CDR3 comprises 15 residues. The ends lost 8 bases at V and 4 bases at J; junction bases unmatched: 10. CDR1 and CDR2 from the germline V gene are SNHLY and FYNNEI. CDR3 in DNA: TGTGCCAGCGGCGTGCACGGACAGGGATACAATGAGCAGTTCTTC. It specifies CASGVHGQGYNEQFF.

The V gene is TRBV5-5, the J gene TRBJ2-5; 14 nucleotides match TRBD2. Trimming at V came to 3 bases and at J to 2 bases, leaving 3 bases not matched to a gene. This CDR3 region has 16 residues. The germline V gene encodes CDR1 SGHKS and CDR2 YYEKEE (reference sequence). CDR3 amino acids: CASSWTSGGTQETQYF. The DNA of the CDR3 is TGTGCCAGCAGCTGGACTAGCGGGGGGACGCAAGAGACCCAGTACTTC.

This chain links TRBV10-3 with TRBJ2-1; 7 bases line up with TRBD2. V was clipped by 4 bases and J by 5 bases; unmatched bases: 5. The CDR3 length is 14 residues. CDR1 and CDR2 from the germline V gene are ENHRY and SYGVKD. The CDR3 DNA reads as TGTGCCATCAGTGGGCCTAGCGGCGACAATGAGCAGTTCTTC. It is translated as CAISGPSGDNEQFF.

This clone was observed a handful of times. The gene calls are TRBV5-1 and TRBJ2-2, with D maybe TRBD2 (6 bases). In germline, CDR1 is SGHRS, CDR2 YFSETQ. The CDR3 is made up of 15 amino acids. Trimming took off 4 bases at V and 4 bases at J, with 14 bases between the two ends. CDR3 loop: CASSLPSGGTGELFF. The DNA of the CDR3 is TGCGCCAGCAGCCTCCCGTCCGGGGGCACCGGGGAGCTGTTTTTT.

This chain links TRBV28 with TRBJ1-5; no firm D call. The CDR3 is 14 amino acids. CDR1 is MDHEN, CDR2 SYDVKM, per germline. CDR3 in DNA: TGTGCTACCAGCGAGGTGGGAGGCAATCAGCCCCAGCATTTT. Protein product: CATSEVGGNQPQHF.